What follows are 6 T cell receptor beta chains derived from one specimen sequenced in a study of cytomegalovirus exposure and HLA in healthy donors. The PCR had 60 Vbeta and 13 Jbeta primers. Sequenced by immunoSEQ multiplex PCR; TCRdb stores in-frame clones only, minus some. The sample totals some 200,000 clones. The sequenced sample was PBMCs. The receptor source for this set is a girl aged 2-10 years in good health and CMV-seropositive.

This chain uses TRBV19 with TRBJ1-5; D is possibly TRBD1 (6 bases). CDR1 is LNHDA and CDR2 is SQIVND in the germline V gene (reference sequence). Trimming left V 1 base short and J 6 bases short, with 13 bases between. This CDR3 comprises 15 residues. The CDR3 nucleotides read TGTGCCAGTAGTATAGCCGGGGGGCGTGGTCAGCCCCAGCATTTT. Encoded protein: CASSIAGGRGQPQHF.

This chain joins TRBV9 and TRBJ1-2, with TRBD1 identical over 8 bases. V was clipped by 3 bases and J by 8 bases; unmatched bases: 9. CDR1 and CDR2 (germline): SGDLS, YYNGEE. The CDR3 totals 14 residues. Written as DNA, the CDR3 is TGTGCCAGCAGCGGGACAGGGCTCCAGGGAGGCTACACCTTC. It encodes CASSGTGLQGGYTF.

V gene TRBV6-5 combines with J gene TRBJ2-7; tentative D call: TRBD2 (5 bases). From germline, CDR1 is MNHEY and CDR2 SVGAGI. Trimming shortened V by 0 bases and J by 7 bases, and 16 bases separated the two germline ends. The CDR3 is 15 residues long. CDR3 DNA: TGTGCCAGCAGTTACTCATCTGGACCGACGGGGGAGCAGTACTTC. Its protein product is CASSYSSGPTGEQYF.

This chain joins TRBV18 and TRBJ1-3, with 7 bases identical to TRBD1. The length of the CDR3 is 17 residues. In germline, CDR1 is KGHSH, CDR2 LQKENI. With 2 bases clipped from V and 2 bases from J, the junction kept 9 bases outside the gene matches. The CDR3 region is CASSPGQVLTTGNTIYF. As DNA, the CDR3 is TGTGCCAGCTCACCAGGACAGGTCCTTACCACTGGAAACACCATATATTTT.

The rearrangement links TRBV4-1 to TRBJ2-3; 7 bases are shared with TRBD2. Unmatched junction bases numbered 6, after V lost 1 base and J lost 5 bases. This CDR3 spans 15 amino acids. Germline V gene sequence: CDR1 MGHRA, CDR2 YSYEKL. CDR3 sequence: CASSQVRLAGDTQYF. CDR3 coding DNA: TGCGCCAGCAGCCAAGTGAGACTAGCAGGAGATACGCAGTATTTT.

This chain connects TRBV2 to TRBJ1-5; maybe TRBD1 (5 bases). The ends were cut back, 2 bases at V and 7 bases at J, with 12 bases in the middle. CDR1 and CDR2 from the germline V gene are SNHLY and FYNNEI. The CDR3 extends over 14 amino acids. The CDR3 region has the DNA TGTGCCAGCAGTGAACAGGGTATCGGCCAGCCCCAGCATTTT. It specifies CASSEQGIGQPQHF. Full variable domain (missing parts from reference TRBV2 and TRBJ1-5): EPEVTQTPSHQVTQMGQEVILRCVPISNHLYFYWYRQILGQKVEFLVSFYNNEISEKSEIFDDQFSVERPDGSNFTLKIRSTKLEDSAMYFCASSEQGIGQPQHFGDGTRLSIL.